This T cell receptor (beta chain) is drawn from a study of T cell clones after liver transplantation. Study-wide context: Tolerance: complete withdrawal held at least one year, liver enzymes staying within twice normal. Timepoints were pre-transplant, pre-withdrawal, and after withdrawal was completed or failed.

CDR1 and CDR2 from the germline V gene are SNHLY and FYNNEI. CDR3 length: 13 residues. Unmatched junction bases numbered 3, after V lost 6 bases and J lost 1 base. The assay was immunoSEQ multiplex PCR, and TCRdb's table has in-frame clones only and misses some. The profile shows tens of thousands of clones, under 95% of them singletons. The V gene is TRBV2, the J gene TRBJ2-7; 7 bases are shared with TRBD1. The receptor was derived from a human donor who received a liver transplant. Material: CD4+ T cells from blood, obtained before liver transplant. The CDR3 spells CASSWGQSYEQYF. CDR3 DNA sequence: TGTGCCAGCAGCTGGGGACAGTCCTACGAGCAGTACTTC.